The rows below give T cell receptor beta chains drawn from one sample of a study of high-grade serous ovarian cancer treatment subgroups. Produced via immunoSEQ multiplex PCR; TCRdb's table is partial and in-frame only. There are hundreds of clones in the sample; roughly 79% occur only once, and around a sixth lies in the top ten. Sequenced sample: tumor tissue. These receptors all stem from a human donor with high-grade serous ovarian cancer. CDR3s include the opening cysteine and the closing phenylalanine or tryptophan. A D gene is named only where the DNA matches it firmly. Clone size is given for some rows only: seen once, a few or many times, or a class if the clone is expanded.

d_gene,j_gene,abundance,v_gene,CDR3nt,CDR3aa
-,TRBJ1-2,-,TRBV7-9,TGTGCCAGCAGCAACGGGGAGTATGGCTACACCTTC,CASSNGEYGYTF
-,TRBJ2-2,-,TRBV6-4,TGTGCCAGCAGCGACCGGGACACCGGGGAGCTGTTTTTT,CASSDRDTGELFF
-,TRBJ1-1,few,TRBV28,TGTGCCAGCAGTTTTGGATACCAGACTGAAGCTTTCTTT,CASSFGYQTEAFF
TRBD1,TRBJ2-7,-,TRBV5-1,TGCGCCAGCAGCCCGTCACAGGGGAGCTCCTACGAGCAGTACTTC,CASSPSQGSSYEQYF
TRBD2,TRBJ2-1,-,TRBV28,TGTGCCAGCCAGGGGACTAGCGGGGGCAATGAGCAGTTCTTC,CASQGTSGGNEQFF
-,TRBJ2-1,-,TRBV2,TGTGCCAGCAGTGAAGGCAGTCGAGGCGGTGAGCAGTTCTTC,CASSEGSRGGEQFF
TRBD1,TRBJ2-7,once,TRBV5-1,TGCGCCAGCGTCCGAGAGCCGGGACAGGGCGCCCACGAGCAGTACTTC,CASVREPGQGAHEQYF
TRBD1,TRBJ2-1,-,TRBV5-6,TGTGCCAGCAGCTTGGGGACAGGGGGCCACAATGAGCAGTTCTTC,CASSLGTGGHNEQFF
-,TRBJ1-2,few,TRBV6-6,TGTGCCAGCAGCTTGCAGGGGCTGGGGCCTGGCTACACCTTC,CASSLQGLGPGYTF
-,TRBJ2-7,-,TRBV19,TGTGCCAGTAGAGCAGGGTGGAGCTCCTACGAGCAGTACTTC,CASRAGWSSYEQYF
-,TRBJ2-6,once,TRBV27,TGTGCCAGCAGTTTACGGGGTTGGGGACCCCTCTCTGGGGCCAACGTCCTGACTTTC,CASSLRGWGPLSGANVLTF
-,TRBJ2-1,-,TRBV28,TGTGCCAGCAGTTTCGAGTGGAATGAGCAGTTCTTC,CASSFEWNEQFF
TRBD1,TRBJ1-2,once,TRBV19,TGTGCCAGTAGTATTGGTTGGGACAGAGATGGCTACACCTTC,CASSIGWDRDGYTF
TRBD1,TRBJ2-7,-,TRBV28,TGTGCCAGCAGCCCGACCATCCTGACAGGGTACGAGCAGTACTTC,CASSPTILTGYEQYF
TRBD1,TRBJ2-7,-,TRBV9,TGTGCCAGCAGCGTAGCATGGGGACAGCACTACGAGCAGTACTTC,CASSVAWGQHYEQYF
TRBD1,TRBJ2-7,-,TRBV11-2,TGTGCCAGCAGCTTAACGGCAGGGGGTAGGTACGAGCAGTACTTC,CASSLTAGGRYEQYF
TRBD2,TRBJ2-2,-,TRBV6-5,TGTGCCAGCAGTTTCAATAGCGGGGCCTCCACCGGGGAGCTGTTTTTT,CASSFNSGASTGELFF
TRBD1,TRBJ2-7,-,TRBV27,TGTGCCAGCAGACCAACTGCCCCGGGACAGGCGGTCCACTCCTACGAGCAGTACTTC,CASRPTAPGQAVHSYEQYF
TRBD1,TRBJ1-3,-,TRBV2,TGTGCCAGCAGACCGAACAGGGGGCAGGGAAACACCATATATTTT,CASRPNRGQGNTIYF
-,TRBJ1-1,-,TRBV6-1,TGTGCCAGCACCGAGACAGAGAACACTGAAGCTTTCTTT,CASTETENTEAFF
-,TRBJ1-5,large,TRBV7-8,TGTGCCAGCAGCTCTTTTCAGGGTCCATCTCAGCCCCAGCATTTT,CASSSFQGPSQPQHF
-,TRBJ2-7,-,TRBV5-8,TGTGCCAGCAGCTTGGGGGGGCAGGGCTCTAACGAGCAGTACTTC,CASSLGGQGSNEQYF
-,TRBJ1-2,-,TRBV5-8,TGTGCCAGCAGCTTGCTCAACAACTATGGCTACACCTTC,CASSLLNNYGYTF
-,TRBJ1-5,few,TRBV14,TGTGCCAGCAGCCAGGCTAGGGGGTTGAGCAATCAGCCCCAGCATTTT,CASSQARGLSNQPQHF
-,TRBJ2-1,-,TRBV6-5,TGTGCCAGTGGGCCGGGGGCTGCTTACAATGAGCAGTTCTTC,CASGPGAAYNEQFF
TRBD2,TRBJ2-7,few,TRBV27,TGTGCCAGCAGTTTATCTGTCGGGACTAGCGGGAGTGGTGAGCAGTACTTC,CASSLSVGTSGSGEQYF
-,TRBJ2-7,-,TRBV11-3,TGTGCCAGCAGCTTAGATTCAGCGACCGGCGAGCAGTACTTC,CASSLDSATGEQYF
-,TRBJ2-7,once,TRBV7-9,TGTGCCAGCAGCTTGGGCGGGACAGTCTACGAGCAGTACTTC,CASSLGGTVYEQYF
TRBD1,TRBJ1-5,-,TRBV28,TGTGCCAGCAGTTTATTTCAGGGGGCAGGAGGCAATCAGCCCCAGCATTTT,CASSLFQGAGGNQPQHF
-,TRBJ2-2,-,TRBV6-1,TGTGCCAGCACTCCAGGGTGGGGTGCCGGGGAGCTGTTTTTT,CASTPGWGAGELFF
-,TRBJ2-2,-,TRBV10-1,TGCGCCAGCAGTGTGGGACCGACCGGGGAGCTGTTTTTT,CASSVGPTGELFF